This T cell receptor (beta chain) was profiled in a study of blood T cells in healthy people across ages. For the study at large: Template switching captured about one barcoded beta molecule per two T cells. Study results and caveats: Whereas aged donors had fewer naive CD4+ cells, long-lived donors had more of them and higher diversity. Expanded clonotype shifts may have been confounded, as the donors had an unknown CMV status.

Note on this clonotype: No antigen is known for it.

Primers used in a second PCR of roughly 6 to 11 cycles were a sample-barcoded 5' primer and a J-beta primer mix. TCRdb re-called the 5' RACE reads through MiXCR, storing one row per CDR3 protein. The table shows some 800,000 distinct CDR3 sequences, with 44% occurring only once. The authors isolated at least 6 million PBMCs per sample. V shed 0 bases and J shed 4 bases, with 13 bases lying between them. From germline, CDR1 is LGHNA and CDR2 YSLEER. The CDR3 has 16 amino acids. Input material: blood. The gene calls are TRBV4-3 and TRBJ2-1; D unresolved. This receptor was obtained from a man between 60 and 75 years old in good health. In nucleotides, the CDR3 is TGCGCCAGCAGCCAAGAGTTCAGAAATTCTTACAATGAGCAGTTCTTC. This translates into CASSQEFRNSYNEQFF.